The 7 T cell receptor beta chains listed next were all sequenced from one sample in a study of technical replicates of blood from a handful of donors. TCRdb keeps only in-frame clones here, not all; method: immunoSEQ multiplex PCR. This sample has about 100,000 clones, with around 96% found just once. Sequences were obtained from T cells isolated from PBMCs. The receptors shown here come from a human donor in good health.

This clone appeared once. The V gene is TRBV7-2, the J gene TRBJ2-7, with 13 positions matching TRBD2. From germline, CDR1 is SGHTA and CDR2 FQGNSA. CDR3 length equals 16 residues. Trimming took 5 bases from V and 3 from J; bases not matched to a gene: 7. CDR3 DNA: TGTGCCAGCAGCCTGTGGACTAGCGGGAGTTTCTACGAGCAGTACTTC. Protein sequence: CASSLWTSGSFYEQYF.

Written as DNA, the CDR3 is TGTGCCAGCAGCCCGTCGGGGAAGTACACCGGGGAGCTGTTTTTT. Protein product: CASSPSGKYTGELFF. The rearrangement joins TRBV7-3 to TRBJ2-2; tentative D call: TRBD2 (5 bases). This CDR3 is 15 amino acids long. With 5 bases removed from V and 3 bases from J, the gap between germline ends came to 13 bases. Germline V lookup: CDR1 SGHTA, CDR2 FQGTGA.

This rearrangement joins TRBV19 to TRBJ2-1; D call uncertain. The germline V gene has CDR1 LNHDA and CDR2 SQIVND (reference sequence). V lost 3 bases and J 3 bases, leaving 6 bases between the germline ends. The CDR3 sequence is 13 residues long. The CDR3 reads CASSIGVYNEQFF. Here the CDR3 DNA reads TGTGCCAGTAGTATTGGAGTCTACAATGAGCAGTTCTTC.

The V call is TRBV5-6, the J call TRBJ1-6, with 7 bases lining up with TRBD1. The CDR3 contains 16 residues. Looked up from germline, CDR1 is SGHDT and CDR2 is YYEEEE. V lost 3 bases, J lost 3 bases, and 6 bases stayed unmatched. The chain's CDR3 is CASSSSTGFYNSPLHF. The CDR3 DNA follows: TGTGCCAGCAGCTCGTCGACAGGGTTCTATAATTCACCCCTCCACTTT.

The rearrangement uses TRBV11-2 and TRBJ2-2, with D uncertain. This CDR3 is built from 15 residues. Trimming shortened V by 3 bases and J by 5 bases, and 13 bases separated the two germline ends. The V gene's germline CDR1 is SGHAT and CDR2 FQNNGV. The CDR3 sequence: CASSFGPVPTGELFF. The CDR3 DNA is TGTGCCAGCAGCTTTGGGCCAGTCCCAACCGGGGAGCTGTTTTTT.

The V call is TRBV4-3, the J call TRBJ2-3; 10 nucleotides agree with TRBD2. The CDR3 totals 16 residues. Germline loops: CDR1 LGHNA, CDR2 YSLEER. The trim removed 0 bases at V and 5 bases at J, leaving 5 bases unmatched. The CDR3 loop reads CASSQDFQRGGDTQYF. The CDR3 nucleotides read TGCGCCAGCAGCCAAGACTTCCAGCGGGGGGGAGATACGCAGTATTTT.

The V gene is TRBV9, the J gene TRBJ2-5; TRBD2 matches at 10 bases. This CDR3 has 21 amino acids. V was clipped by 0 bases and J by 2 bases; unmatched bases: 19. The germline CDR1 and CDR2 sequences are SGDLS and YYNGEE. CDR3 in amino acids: CASSVATASGSHVAVQETQYF. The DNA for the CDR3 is TGTGCCAGCAGCGTAGCTACGGCTAGCGGGAGTCACGTCGCGGTTCAAGAGACCCAGTACTTC.